This is a list of T cell receptor beta chains from one sample in a study of T cell changes during pregnancy in multiple sclerosis. Assay: immunoSEQ multiplex PCR; the TCRdb copy retains only in-frame clones and omits some. The table records about 59,000 clones, 85% to 95% of them present only once. The sample here was CD4+ T cells from peripheral blood mononuclear cells, taken before pregnancy. All receptors come from a female donor with multiple sclerosis, enrolled in a pregnancy study. The CDR3 runs from the conserved cysteine through the conserved F or W.

>TRBV27|TRBJ2-7|15
CASSSKRQGSHEQYF
>TRBV5-1|TRBJ2-7|14
CASSLGDSGRRQYF
>TRBV29-1|TRBJ1-2|13
CSVFKSGMDGYTF
>TRBV7-6|TRBJ1-1|13
CASSLRLGAEAFF
>TRBV2|TRBJ2-5|13
CARGLAGGETQYF
>TRBV18|TRBJ2-1|14
CASSPKTGFDEQFF
>TRBV19|TRBJ2-1|15
CASSPRRQGIDEQFF
>TRBV11-1|TRBJ1-1|15
CASSRRQGANTEAFF
>TRBV9|TRBJ2-5|16
CASSGAPGVPQETQYF
>TRBV7-2|TRBJ2-7|16
CASSSQGARGGYEQYF
>TRBV6-6|TRBJ2-7|15
CASSLRTGAYYEQYF
>TRBV28|TRBJ1-1|15
CASSLGGGGKIEAFF
>TRBV27|TRBJ1-2|13
CASRFGQSYGYTF
>TRBV29-1|TRBJ1-5|14
CSVVETGVGQPQHF
>TRBV5-4|TRBJ2-5|15
CASSFLSGVGETQYF
>TRBV11-2|TRBJ2-7|12
CASSPRPPGQYF
>TRBV19|TRBJ1-1|16
CASSQFSGTGVSEAFF
>TRBV7-6|TRBJ2-5|15
CASSSPGQGRKTQYF
>TRBV6-1|TRBJ2-7|15
CASSEYWDREYEQYF
>TRBV7-2|TRBJ2-5|19
CASSSPGRLGGRLGETQYF
>TRBV9|TRBJ2-1|15
CASSDRSGTSGRILF
>TRBV9|TRBJ1-3|16
CASSVGTASSGNTIYF
>TRBV28|TRBJ2-3|17
CASSLWSSGRVSDTQYF
>TRBV7-3|TRBJ2-1|14
CASSQQGRGVGQFF
>TRBV5-1|TRBJ2-5|15
CASSFYRGLEETQYF
>TRBV5-4|TRBJ2-2|16
CASSLGAPGQAGELFF
>TRBV5-1|TRBJ2-3|16
CASSLGGTGWRDTQYF
>TRBV2|TRBJ2-3|14
CASRDRIFTDTQYF
>TRBV19|TRBJ2-1|14
CATNGAGAYNEQFF
>TRBV4-2|TRBJ2-2|14
CASSETGNTGELFF
>TRBV2|TRBJ2-7|14
CASSLKTGTGEQYF
>TRBV27|TRBJ1-1|14
CASSFYRGRGQAFF
>TRBV6-1|TRBJ2-5|13
CASTRDYQETQYF
>TRBV5-1|TRBJ1-1|15
CASSLQGGGNTEAFF
>TRBV18|TRBJ2-7|15
CASSAQGGLTYEQYF
>TRBV5-8|TRBJ1-5|15
CASSWGDRGDQPQHF
>TRBV5-1|TRBJ1-2|12
CASSWGEYGYTF
>TRBV27|TRBJ1-1|16
CASSPRSGLMNTEAFF
>TRBV2|TRBJ2-1|15
CASSDEESSYNEQFF
>TRBV30|TRBJ2-1|16
CAWSNTGTSGRNEQFF
>TRBV27|TRBJ1-1|14
CASSLLTGGTEAFF
>TRBV10-3|TRBJ2-1|16
CAISESGTSGRNEQFF
>TRBV5-1|TRBJ2-2|16
CASSSYRGREAGELFF
>TRBV25-1|TRBJ1-1|15
CASSEYGQGRTEAFF
>TRBV9|TRBJ2-3|16
CASSVSVGIITDTQYF
>TRBV18|TRBJ2-7|16
CASSPLVPGTGGEQYF
>TRBV5-6|TRBJ2-1|16
CASSSWGRVSYNEQFF
>TRBV16|TRBJ1-5|14
CASSRTNSNQPQHF
>TRBV14|TRBJ1-4|15
CASSHRTGTNEKLFF
>TRBV15|TRBJ2-1|16
CATSRPGLAIFYEQFF
>TRBV11-2|TRBJ2-7|15
CASRTLRDRGHEQYF
>TRBV30|TRBJ2-5|13
CAWSVAGLETQYF
>TRBV6-6|TRBJ2-3|15
CASSYGGSSTDTQYF
>TRBV4-1|TRBJ1-5|18
CASSQVGRRAEGRQPQHF
>TRBV5-1|TRBJ2-3|14
CASSLDSNTDTQYF
>TRBV7-9|TRBJ1-4|17
CASSSWDRPMAGEKLFF
>TRBV27|TRBJ2-1|19
CASSSPGLAGRSSYNEQFF